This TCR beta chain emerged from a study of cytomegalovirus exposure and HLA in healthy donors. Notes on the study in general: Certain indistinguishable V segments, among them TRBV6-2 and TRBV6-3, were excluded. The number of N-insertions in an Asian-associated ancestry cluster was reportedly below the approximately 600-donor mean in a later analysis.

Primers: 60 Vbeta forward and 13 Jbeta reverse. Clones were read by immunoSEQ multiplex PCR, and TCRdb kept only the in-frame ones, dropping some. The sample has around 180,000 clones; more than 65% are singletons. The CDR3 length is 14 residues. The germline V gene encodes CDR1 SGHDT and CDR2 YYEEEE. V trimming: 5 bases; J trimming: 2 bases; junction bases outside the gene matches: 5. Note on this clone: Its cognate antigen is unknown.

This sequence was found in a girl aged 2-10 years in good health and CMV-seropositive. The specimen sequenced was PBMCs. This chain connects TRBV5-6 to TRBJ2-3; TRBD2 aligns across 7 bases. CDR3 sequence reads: CASRAGTITDTQYF. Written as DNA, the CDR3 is TGTGCCAGCAGGGCCGGGACTATCACAGATACGCAGTATTTT.